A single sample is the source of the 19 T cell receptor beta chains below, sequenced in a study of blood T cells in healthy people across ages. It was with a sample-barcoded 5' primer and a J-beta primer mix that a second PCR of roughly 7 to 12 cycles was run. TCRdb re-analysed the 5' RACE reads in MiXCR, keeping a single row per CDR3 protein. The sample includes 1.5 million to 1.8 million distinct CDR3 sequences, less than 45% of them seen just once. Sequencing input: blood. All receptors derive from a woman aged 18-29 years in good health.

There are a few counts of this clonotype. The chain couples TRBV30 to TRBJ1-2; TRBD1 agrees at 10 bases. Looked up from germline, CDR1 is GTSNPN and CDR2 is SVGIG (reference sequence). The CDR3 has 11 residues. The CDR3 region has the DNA TGTGGACAGGGGGCGCGATATGGCTACACCTTC. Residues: CGQGARYGYTF. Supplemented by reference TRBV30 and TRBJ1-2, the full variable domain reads SQTIHQWPATLVQPVGSPLSLECTVEGTSNPNLYWYRQAAGRGLQLLFYSVGIGQISSEVPQNLSASRPQDRQFILSSKKLLLSDSGFYLCGQGARYGYTFGSGTRLTVV.

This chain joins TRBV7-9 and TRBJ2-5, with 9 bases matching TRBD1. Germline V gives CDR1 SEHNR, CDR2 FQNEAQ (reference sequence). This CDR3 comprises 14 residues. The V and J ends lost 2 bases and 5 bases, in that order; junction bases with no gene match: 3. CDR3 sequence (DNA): TGTGCCAGCAGCTTAACAGGGGGCTGGGAGACCCAGTACTTC. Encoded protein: CASSLTGGWETQYF.

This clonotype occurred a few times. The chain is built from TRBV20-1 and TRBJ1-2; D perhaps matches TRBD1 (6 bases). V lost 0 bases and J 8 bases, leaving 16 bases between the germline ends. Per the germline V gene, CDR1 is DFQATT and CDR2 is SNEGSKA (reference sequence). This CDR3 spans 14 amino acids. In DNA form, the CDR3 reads TGCAGTGCTAGAGACCTCAGGGGAAACGACGGCTACACCTTC. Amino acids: CSARDLRGNDGYTF.

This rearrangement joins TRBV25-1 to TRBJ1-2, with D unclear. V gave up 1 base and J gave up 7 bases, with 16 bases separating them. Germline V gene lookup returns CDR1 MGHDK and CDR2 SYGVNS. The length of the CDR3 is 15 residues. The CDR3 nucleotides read TGTGCCAGCAGTGAATTATCTACGACCCTTGGTGGCTACACCTTC. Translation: CASSELSTTLGGYTF.

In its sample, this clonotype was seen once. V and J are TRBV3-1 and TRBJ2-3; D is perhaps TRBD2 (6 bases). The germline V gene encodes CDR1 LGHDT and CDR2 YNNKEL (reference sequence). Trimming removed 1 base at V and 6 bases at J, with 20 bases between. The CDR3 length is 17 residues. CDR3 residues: CASSQALTSRSADTQYF. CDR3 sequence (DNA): TGTGCCAGCAGCCAAGCCCTAACTAGCAGGAGTGCGGATACGCAGTATTTT.

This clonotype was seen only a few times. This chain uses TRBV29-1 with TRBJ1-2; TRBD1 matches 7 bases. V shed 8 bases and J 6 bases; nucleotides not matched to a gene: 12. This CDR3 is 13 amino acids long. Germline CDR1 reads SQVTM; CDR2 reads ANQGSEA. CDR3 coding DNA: TGCAGCCTAGGACAGGAGCAAGTGAATGGCTACACCTTC. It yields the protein CSLGQEQVNGYTF.

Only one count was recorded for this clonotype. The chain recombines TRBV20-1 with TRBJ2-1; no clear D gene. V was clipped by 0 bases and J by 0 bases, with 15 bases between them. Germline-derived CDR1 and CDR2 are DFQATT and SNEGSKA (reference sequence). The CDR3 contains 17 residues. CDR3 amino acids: CSARDLFFPSSYNEQFF. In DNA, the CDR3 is TGCAGTGCTAGAGATCTATTCTTTCCGAGCTCCTACAATGAGCAGTTCTTC.

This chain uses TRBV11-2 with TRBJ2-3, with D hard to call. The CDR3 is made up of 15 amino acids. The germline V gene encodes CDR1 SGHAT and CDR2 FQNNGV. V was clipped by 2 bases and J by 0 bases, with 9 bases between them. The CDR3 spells CASSLWSASTDTQYF. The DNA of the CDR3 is TGTGCCAGCAGCTTATGGTCCGCTAGCACAGATACGCAGTATTTT.

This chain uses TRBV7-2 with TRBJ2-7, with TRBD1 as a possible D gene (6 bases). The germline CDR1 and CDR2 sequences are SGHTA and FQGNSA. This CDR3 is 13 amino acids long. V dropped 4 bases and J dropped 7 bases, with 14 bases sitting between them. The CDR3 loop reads CASSSDSGGEQYF. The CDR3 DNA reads TGTGCCAGCAGCTCGGACAGTGGGGGTGAGCAGTACTTC.

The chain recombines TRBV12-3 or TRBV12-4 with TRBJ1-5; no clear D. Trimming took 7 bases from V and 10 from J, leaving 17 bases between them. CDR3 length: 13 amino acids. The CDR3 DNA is TGTGCCAGCACCATTGACCGATTAATTCCCCAGCATTTT. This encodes CASTIDRLIPQHF.

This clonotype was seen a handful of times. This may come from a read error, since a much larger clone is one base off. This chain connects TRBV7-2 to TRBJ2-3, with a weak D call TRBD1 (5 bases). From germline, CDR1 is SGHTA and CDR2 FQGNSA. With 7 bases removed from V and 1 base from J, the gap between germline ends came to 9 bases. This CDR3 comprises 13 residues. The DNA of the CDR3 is TGTGCCAGCAACCCGACAGGCACAGATACGCAGTATTTT. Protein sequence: CASNPTGTDTQYF.

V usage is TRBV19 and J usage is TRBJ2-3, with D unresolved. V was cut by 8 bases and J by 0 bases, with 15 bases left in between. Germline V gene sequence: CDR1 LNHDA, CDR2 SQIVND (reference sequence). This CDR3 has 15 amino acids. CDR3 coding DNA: TGTGCCAGTGCCCCCCTCCTGACCAGCACAGATACGCAGTATTTT. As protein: CASAPLLTSTDTQYF.

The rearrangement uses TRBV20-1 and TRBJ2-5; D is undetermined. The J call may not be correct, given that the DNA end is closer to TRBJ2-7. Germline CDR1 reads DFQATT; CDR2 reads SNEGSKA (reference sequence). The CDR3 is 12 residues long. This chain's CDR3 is CSAKRLAYEQYF. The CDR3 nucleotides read TGCAGTGCTAAGCGCCTAGCCTACGAGCAGTACTTC.

Here the CDR3 DNA reads TGCAGTGTTAGTAAGGCAGGGGGCTTTGGGACTGAAGCTTTCTTT. Protein sequence: CSVSKAGGFGTEAFF. The chain recombines TRBV20-1 with TRBJ1-1, with 8 bases lining up with TRBD1. Germline loops: CDR1 DFQATT, CDR2 SNEGSKA (reference sequence). The J segment lost 5 bases and the V segment lost 7 bases, leaving 15 bases of the junction unmatched. The length of the CDR3 is 15 residues.

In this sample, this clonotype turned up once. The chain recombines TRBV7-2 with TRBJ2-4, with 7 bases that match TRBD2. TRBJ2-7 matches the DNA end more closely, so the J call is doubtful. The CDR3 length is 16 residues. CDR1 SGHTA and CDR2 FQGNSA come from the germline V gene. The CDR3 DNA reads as TGTGCCAGCAGCCCATGGTCAGTACTAGCGACCTACGAGCAGTACTTC. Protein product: CASSPWSVLATYEQYF.

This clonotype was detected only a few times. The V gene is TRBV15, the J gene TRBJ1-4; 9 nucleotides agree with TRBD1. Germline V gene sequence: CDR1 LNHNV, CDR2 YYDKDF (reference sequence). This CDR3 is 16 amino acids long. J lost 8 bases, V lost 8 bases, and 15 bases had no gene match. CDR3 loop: CATRAGQGFLLEKLFF. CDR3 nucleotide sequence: TGTGCCACCCGCGCGGGACAGGGATTCCTCTTAGAAAAACTGTTTTTT.

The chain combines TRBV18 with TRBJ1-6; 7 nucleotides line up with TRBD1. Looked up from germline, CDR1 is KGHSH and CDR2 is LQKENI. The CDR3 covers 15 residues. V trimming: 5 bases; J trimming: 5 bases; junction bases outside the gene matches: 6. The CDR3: CASSMTGTHNSPLHF. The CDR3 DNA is TGTGCCAGCTCAATGACAGGGACTCATAATTCACCCCTCCACTTT.

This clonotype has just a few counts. The CDR3: CASSLERWEQYF. The CDR3 nucleotides are TGCGCCAGCAGCTTGGAACGTTGGGAGCAGTACTTC. The chain carries TRBV5-1 and TRBJ2-7, with no clear D. Trimming shortened V by 0 bases and J by 7 bases, and 8 bases separated the two germline ends. Germline V gene lookup returns CDR1 SGHRS and CDR2 YFSETQ. The CDR3 is 12 amino acids. The whole variable domain, filled in from reference TRBV5-1 and TRBJ2-7, reads KAGVTQTPRYLIKTRGQQVTLSCSPISGHRSVSWYQQTPGQGLQFLFEYFSETQRNKGNFPGRFSGRQFSNSRSEMNVSTLELGDSALYLCASSLERWEQYFGPGTRLTVT.

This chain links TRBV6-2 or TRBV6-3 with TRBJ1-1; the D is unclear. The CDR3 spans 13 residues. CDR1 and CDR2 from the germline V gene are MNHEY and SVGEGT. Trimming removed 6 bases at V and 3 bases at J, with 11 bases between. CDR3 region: CASSQDWDTEAFF. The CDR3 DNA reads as TGTGCCAGCAGCCAAGATTGGGACACTGAAGCTTTCTTT.